Listed below are T cell receptor beta chains from one sample, sequenced in a study of CD8+ T cells in alopecia areata. Profiling relied on immunoSEQ multiplex PCR, and the TCRdb table lists in-frame clones only, not all of them. This table holds about 210,000 clones, about 50% found once. The sample in question was CD4+ T cells sorted from blood, obtained at week 4, from a patient treated with tofacitinib. The receptors here all came from a human donor with alopecia areata. Each CDR3 is given with its conserved first and last residue. A D gene is named only where the DNA matches it firmly. Clone size is not always given. Where it is, it says once, few, many or a class for expanded clones.

D gene: .; J gene: TRBJ2-2; clone size: few; V gene: TRBV30; CDR3 protein: CAWNRAGELFF; CDR3 DNA: TGTGCCTGGAACCGTGCCGGGGAGCTGTTTTTT
D gene: .; J gene: TRBJ1-1; clone size: .; V gene: TRBV15; CDR3 protein: CATSREQGTEAFF; CDR3 DNA: TGTGCCACCAGCAGGGAACAGGGCACTGAAGCTTTCTTT
D gene: TRBD1; J gene: TRBJ1-1; clone size: .; V gene: TRBV5-1; CDR3 protein: CASSLAGGANTEAFF; CDR3 DNA: TGCGCCAGCAGCTTGGCAGGGGGAGCGAACACTGAAGCTTTCTTT
D gene: .; J gene: TRBJ1-5; clone size: few; V gene: TRBV21-1; CDR3 protein: CASSKRYWADGNQPQHF; CDR3 DNA: .
D gene: .; J gene: TRBJ2-4; clone size: few; V gene: TRBV6-6; CDR3 protein: CASSFRLKDIQYF; CDR3 DNA: TGTGCCAGCAGTTTCCGACTAAAGGACATTCAGTACTTC
D gene: .; J gene: TRBJ2-5; clone size: few; V gene: TRBV18; CDR3 protein: CASSPGQQETQYF; CDR3 DNA: TGTGCCAGCTCACCGGGGCAGCAAGAGACCCAGTACTTC
D gene: .; J gene: TRBJ2-4; clone size: .; V gene: TRBV7-2; CDR3 protein: CASSLDHGMGNIQYF; CDR3 DNA: TGTGCCAGCAGCTTAGATCACGGGATGGGCAACATTCAGTACTTC
D gene: TRBD1; J gene: TRBJ2-2; clone size: few; V gene: TRBV5-6; CDR3 protein: CASSLQGTGELFF; CDR3 DNA: TGTGCCAGCAGCCTACAGGGGACAGGGGAGCTGTTTTTT
D gene: .; J gene: TRBJ1-1; clone size: .; V gene: TRBV4-3; CDR3 protein: CASSQDLQTGNTEAFF; CDR3 DNA: TGCGCCAGCAGCCAAGATCTGCAGACAGGGAACACTGAAGCTTTCTTT
D gene: .; J gene: TRBJ2-7; clone size: .; V gene: TRBV23-1; CDR3 protein: CASSQKPRVYEQYF; CDR3 DNA: TGCGCCAGCAGTCAAAAGCCCAGGGTGTACGAGCAGTACTTC
D gene: .; J gene: TRBJ1-1; clone size: .; V gene: TRBV29-1; CDR3 protein: CTVIQTTGLTEAFF; CDR3 DNA: TGCACTGTCATACAGACTACGGGGCTAACTGAAGCTTTCTTT
D gene: .; J gene: TRBJ1-1; clone size: .; V gene: TRBV11-2; CDR3 protein: CASSLVGRGMEAFF; CDR3 DNA: TGTGCCAGCAGCTTAGTGGGGAGGGGGATGGAAGCTTTCTTT
D gene: .; J gene: TRBJ1-2; clone size: .; V gene: TRBV30; CDR3 protein: CAWRDSWYSVDTF; CDR3 DNA: TGTGCCTGGAGGGACAGTTGGTACTCGGTTGACACCTTC
D gene: .; J gene: TRBJ1-4; clone size: .; V gene: TRBV10-3; CDR3 protein: CAISDPADRTNEKLFF; CDR3 DNA: TGTGCCATCAGTGACCCCGCGGACAGAACTAATGAAAAACTGTTTTTT
D gene: .; J gene: TRBJ1-6; clone size: once; V gene: TRBV4-2; CDR3 protein: CASSQEYSPLHF; CDR3 DNA: TGTGCCAGCAGCCAAGAGTATTCACCCCTCCACTTT
D gene: .; J gene: TRBJ2-2; clone size: .; V gene: TRBV6-1; CDR3 protein: CASSERTLNTGELFF; CDR3 DNA: TGTGCCAGCAGTGAAAGGACACTCAACACCGGGGAGCTGTTTTTT
D gene: .; J gene: TRBJ2-1; clone size: many; V gene: TRBV11-2; CDR3 protein: CASSPGVSYNEQFF; CDR3 DNA: TGTGCCAGCAGCCCCGGGGTTTCCTACAATGAGCAGTTCTTC
D gene: TRBD1; J gene: TRBJ1-1; clone size: .; V gene: TRBV9; CDR3 protein: CASSRAQGANTEAFF; CDR3 DNA: TGTGCCAGCAGCCGAGCCCAGGGGGCGAACACTGAAGCTTTCTTT
D gene: .; J gene: TRBJ2-3; clone size: many; V gene: TRBV5-8; CDR3 protein: CASSLGSSATDTQYF; CDR3 DNA: TGTGCCAGCAGCTTGGGTTCTAGTGCTACAGATACGCAGTATTTT
D gene: .; J gene: TRBJ2-5; clone size: .; V gene: TRBV29-1; CDR3 protein: CSVGALLKEETQYF; CDR3 DNA: TGCAGCGTTGGGGCCCTCCTTAAAGAAGAGACCCAGTACTTC
D gene: .; J gene: TRBJ2-3; clone size: .; V gene: TRBV25-1; CDR3 protein: CASSEVQIHPDTQYF; CDR3 DNA: TGTGCCAGCAGTGAGGTACAGATCCACCCAGATACGCAGTATTTT
D gene: TRBD1; J gene: TRBJ2-1; clone size: .; V gene: TRBV2; CDR3 protein: CASSGTSQGNEQFF; CDR3 DNA: TGTGCCAGCAGTGGGACTTCACAGGGGAATGAGCAGTTCTTC
D gene: .; J gene: TRBJ2-7; clone size: once; V gene: TRBV30; CDR3 protein: CAWSVGGEQYF; CDR3 DNA: TGTGCCTGGAGTGTAGGGGGCGAGCAGTACTTC
D gene: TRBD2; J gene: TRBJ2-3; clone size: .; V gene: TRBV29-1; CDR3 protein: CSVRGTSGRTDTQYF; CDR3 DNA: TGCAGCGTTCGTGGGACTAGCGGACGCACAGATACGCAGTATTTT
D gene: TRBD1; J gene: TRBJ1-4; clone size: .; V gene: TRBV9; CDR3 protein: CASSVGTGFNEKLFF; CDR3 DNA: TGTGCCAGCAGCGTTGGGACAGGATTCAATGAAAAACTGTTTTTT
D gene: .; J gene: TRBJ2-7; clone size: many; V gene: TRBV29-1; CDR3 protein: CSVAPGRNEQYF; CDR3 DNA: TGCAGCGTAGCCCCGGGACGTAACGAGCAGTACTTC
D gene: .; J gene: TRBJ1-1; clone size: once; V gene: TRBV29-1; CDR3 protein: CSVTATENTEAFF; CDR3 DNA: TGCAGCGTCACGGCCACGGAGAACACTGAAGCTTTCTTT
D gene: TRBD2; J gene: TRBJ2-3; clone size: few; V gene: TRBV25-1; CDR3 protein: CASSGGTKQYF; CDR3 DNA: TGTGCCAGCTCCGGGGGGACTAAGCAGTATTTT
D gene: .; J gene: TRBJ2-2; clone size: once; V gene: TRBV7-7; CDR3 protein: CASSLDRDTGELFF; CDR3 DNA: TGTGCCAGCAGCTTAGACAGAGACACCGGGGAGCTGTTTTTT
D gene: .; J gene: TRBJ1-1; clone size: .; V gene: TRBV29-1; CDR3 protein: CSVAFRTNTEAFF; CDR3 DNA: TGCAGCGTTGCTTTCCGCACCAACACTGAAGCTTTCTTT
D gene: .; J gene: TRBJ1-1; clone size: .; V gene: TRBV30; CDR3 protein: CAWSWSQVNTEAFF; CDR3 DNA: TGTGCCTGGAGTTGGTCACAGGTGAACACTGAAGCTTTCTTT
D gene: .; J gene: TRBJ2-3; clone size: .; V gene: TRBV9; CDR3 protein: CASSVTHSTDTQYF; CDR3 DNA: TGTGCCAGCAGCGTAACACACAGCACAGATACGCAGTATTTT
D gene: TRBD1; J gene: TRBJ2-5; clone size: .; V gene: TRBV5-1; CDR3 protein: CASSSGQQETQYF; CDR3 DNA: TGCGCCAGCAGCTCGGGACAGCAGGAGACCCAGTACTTC
D gene: .; J gene: TRBJ2-2; clone size: .; V gene: TRBV29-1; CDR3 protein: CSVEDRGQTNTGELFF; CDR3 DNA: TGCAGCGTTGAAGATAGGGGACAAACGAACACCGGGGAGCTGTTTTTT
D gene: .; J gene: TRBJ2-5; clone size: few; V gene: TRBV5-6; CDR3 protein: CASSPLNRDGETQYF; CDR3 DNA: TGTGCCAGCAGCCCCCTGAACAGGGATGGGGAGACCCAGTACTTC
D gene: TRBD1; J gene: TRBJ1-1; clone size: .; V gene: TRBV29-1; CDR3 protein: CSVKQGDTEAFF; CDR3 DNA: TGCAGCGTGAAACAGGGGGACACTGAAGCTTTCTTT
D gene: .; J gene: TRBJ2-5; clone size: .; V gene: TRBV27; CDR3 protein: CASSFQGRETQYF; CDR3 DNA: TGTGCCAGCAGTTTTCAGGGGAGGGAGACCCAGTACTTC
D gene: .; J gene: TRBJ2-1; clone size: few; V gene: TRBV19; CDR3 protein: CASSIRASNGPQFF; CDR3 DNA: TGTGCCAGTAGTATTAGGGCAAGTAATGGACCGCAGTTCTTC
D gene: .; J gene: TRBJ2-1; clone size: many; V gene: TRBV7-3; CDR3 protein: CASSPSWGNEQFF; CDR3 DNA: TGTGCCAGCAGCCCCAGTTGGGGCAATGAGCAGTTCTTC
D gene: TRBD1; J gene: TRBJ1-2; clone size: .; V gene: TRBV6-1; CDR3 protein: CASSEQPTGVVGYTF; CDR3 DNA: TGTGCCAGCAGTGAACAACCCACAGGGGTGGTTGGCTACACCTTC
D gene: TRBD1; J gene: TRBJ2-7; clone size: few; V gene: TRBV5-1; CDR3 protein: CASSFLPGDRGPSSYEQYF; CDR3 DNA: TGCGCCAGCAGTTTCCTCCCCGGGGACAGGGGACCTTCATCCTACGAGCAGTACTTC
D gene: .; J gene: TRBJ2-3; clone size: few; V gene: TRBV6-1; CDR3 protein: CASSELLGSTDTQYF; CDR3 DNA: TGTGCCAGCAGTGAGTTACTCGGCAGCACAGATACGCAGTATTTT
D gene: .; J gene: TRBJ2-5; clone size: few; V gene: TRBV19; CDR3 protein: CASSSSATVKETQYF; CDR3 DNA: TGTGCCAGTAGTAGTTCTGCGACGGTAAAAGAGACCCAGTACTTC
D gene: .; J gene: TRBJ2-1; clone size: few; V gene: TRBV6-6; CDR3 protein: CATLVRARSYNEQFF; CDR3 DNA: TGTGCCACCCTGGTCAGGGCTCGGTCCTACAATGAGCAGTTCTTC
D gene: .; J gene: TRBJ2-7; clone size: .; V gene: TRBV29-1; CDR3 protein: CSTLSGEQYF; CDR3 DNA: TGCAGCACCTTAAGTGGCGAGCAGTACTTC
D gene: .; J gene: TRBJ1-2; clone size: few; V gene: TRBV6-5; CDR3 protein: CASSYRPVVEGGYTF; CDR3 DNA: TGTGCCAGCAGTTACAGGCCCGTAGTCGAGGGCGGCTACACCTTC
D gene: .; J gene: TRBJ2-1; clone size: few; V gene: TRBV29-1; CDR3 protein: CSVGTDVNEQFF; CDR3 DNA: TGCAGCGTTGGGACGGACGTTAATGAGCAGTTCTTC
D gene: TRBD2; J gene: TRBJ2-5; clone size: .; V gene: TRBV5-1; CDR3 protein: CASSLALAGVQETQYF; CDR3 DNA: TGCGCCAGCAGCTTGGCACTAGCGGGGGTCCAAGAGACCCAGTACTTC
D gene: .; J gene: TRBJ1-5; clone size: .; V gene: TRBV2; CDR3 protein: CASREGGFEAQHF; CDR3 DNA: TGTGCCAGCAGGGAAGGAGGGTTTGAGGCCCAGCATTTT
D gene: .; J gene: TRBJ1-1; clone size: .; V gene: TRBV4-1; CDR3 protein: CASSQDRSLAGSGNTEAFF; CDR3 DNA: TGCGCCAGCAGCCAAGATAGGAGCCTGGCAGGGTCTGGGAACACTGAAGCTTTCTTT
D gene: TRBD1; J gene: TRBJ1-1; clone size: few; V gene: TRBV7-3; CDR3 protein: CASSLAGGAEAFF; CDR3 DNA: TGTGCCAGCAGCTTGGCAGGGGGAGCCGAAGCTTTCTTT
D gene: .; J gene: TRBJ1-4; clone size: few; V gene: TRBV7-2; CDR3 protein: CASSLAGVDEKLFF; CDR3 DNA: TGTGCCAGCAGCTTAGCGGGAGTTGATGAAAAACTGTTTTTT
D gene: TRBD2; J gene: TRBJ2-3; clone size: .; V gene: TRBV4-1; CDR3 protein: CASSQDPSGGADTQYF; CDR3 DNA: TGCGCCAGCAGCCAAGATCCTAGCGGGGGGGCAGATACGCAGTATTTT
D gene: TRBD2; J gene: TRBJ2-7; clone size: few; V gene: TRBV5-1; CDR3 protein: CASRREGAQYF; CDR3 DNA: TGCGCCAGCAGGCGGGAGGGCGCGCAGTACTTC
D gene: .; J gene: TRBJ2-6; clone size: many; V gene: TRBV19; CDR3 protein: CASSQGSGANVLTF; CDR3 DNA: TGTGCCTCGTCCCAGGGGTCTGGGGCCAACGTCCTGACTTTC
D gene: .; J gene: TRBJ2-7; clone size: .; V gene: TRBV7-8; CDR3 protein: CASSLGPTAYEQYF; CDR3 DNA: TGTGCCAGCAGCTTAGGCCCAACGGCCTACGAGCAGTACTTC
D gene: TRBD1; J gene: TRBJ2-7; clone size: .; V gene: TRBV18; CDR3 protein: CASSPQGQGYEQYF; CDR3 DNA: TGTGCCAGCTCACCCCAGGGACAGGGCTACGAGCAGTACTTC
D gene: .; J gene: TRBJ2-7; clone size: few; V gene: TRBV9; CDR3 protein: CASSPRQTLYEQYF; CDR3 DNA: TGTGCCAGCAGCCCCCGACAGACCCTCTACGAGCAGTACTTC
D gene: .; J gene: TRBJ2-1; clone size: few; V gene: TRBV5-6; CDR3 protein: CASSLQVSSYNEQFF; CDR3 DNA: TGTGCCAGCAGCTTGCAGGTCAGCTCCTACAATGAGCAGTTCTTC
D gene: .; J gene: TRBJ2-3; clone size: .; V gene: TRBV11-2; CDR3 protein: CASSTSVDTQYF; CDR3 DNA: TGTGCCAGCAGCACGAGTGTAGATACGCAGTATTTT